These 26 T cell receptor beta chains were all obtained from the same sample, sequenced in a study of blood T cell repertoires in COVID-19. The table came from immunoSEQ multiplex PCR; TCRdb's copy has only in-frame clones and leaves some out. The table lists about 200,000 clones, approximately 84% of them singletons. The sample consisted of PBMCs or T cells enriched from blood (not recorded which). These receptors all stem from a man in his forties who had recovered from COVID-19.

The chain combines TRBV10-3 with TRBJ2-5; 13 nucleotides match TRBD2. Germline values: CDR1 ENHRY, CDR2 SYGVKD. This CDR3 region has 18 residues. Trimming removed 3 bases from V and 7 bases from J; junction bases left unmatched: 14. CDR3 in DNA: TGTGCCATCAGTGATAACCTCGGACTAGCGGGGGCCCTGGGGACCCAGTACTTC. Translating gives CAISDNLGLAGALGTQYF.

The chain combines TRBV7-2 with TRBJ2-1; 9 bases fit TRBD2. The CDR3 loop spans 15 amino acids. Germline V gene sequence: CDR1 SGHTA, CDR2 FQGNSA. The ends lost 1 base at V and 7 bases at J; junction bases unmatched: 5. The CDR3 nucleotides read TGTGCCAGCAGCTTAGTTGGCGGGGGGGTTAATGAGCAGTTCTTC. It is translated as CASSLVGGGVNEQFF.

This chain connects TRBV11-2 to TRBJ1-6; D not certain. The V and J ends lost 4 bases and 5 bases respectively, with 18 bases between them. This CDR3 is built from 17 residues. Germline V gives CDR1 SGHAT, CDR2 FQNNGV. The CDR3 spells CASSSIRRDIDNSPLHF. The CDR3 bases are TGTGCCAGCAGCTCAATCAGGAGGGATATCGATAATTCACCCCTCCACTTT.

The sample holds a few counts of this clone. The rearrangement links TRBV7-2 to TRBJ1-3; 7 bases agree with TRBD1. The CDR3 consists of 14 residues. V was pared by 10 bases and J by 3 bases, with 9 bases of the junction left unmatched. CDR1 is SGHTA and CDR2 is FQGNSA in the germline V gene. This chain's CDR3 is CATLQGSFGNTIYF. The CDR3 DNA reads TGTGCCACACTACAGGGGAGTTTTGGAAACACCATATATTTT.

V is TRBV19 and J is TRBJ2-1; the D gene is possibly TRBD1 (5 bases). V was clipped by 8 bases and J by 10 bases, with 18 bases between them. The germline V gene has CDR1 LNHDA and CDR2 SQIVND (reference sequence). The CDR3 sequence is 13 residues long. Written as DNA, the CDR3 is TGTGCCAGTTCTATACAAGGGGCCCCCGAGCAGTTCTTC. Its translation is CASSIQGAPEQFF.

The chain employs TRBV15 and TRBJ2-1; 10 bases match TRBD1. From germline, CDR1 is LNHNV and CDR2 YYDKDF (reference sequence). The CDR3 spans 13 residues. J was trimmed by 10 bases and V by 3 bases; bases with no gene match: 3. The CDR3 reads CATSRDRGVEQFF. In DNA, the CDR3 is TGTGCCACCAGCAGGGACAGGGGGGTGGAGCAGTTCTTC. Full variable domain (missing parts from reference TRBV15 and TRBJ2-1): DAMVIQNPRYQVTQFGKPVTLSCSQTLNHNVMYWYQQKSSQAPKLLFHYYDKDFNNEADTPDNFQSRRPNTSFCFLDIRSPGLGDTAMYLCATSRDRGVEQFFGPGTRLTVL.

The chain carries TRBV9 and TRBJ1-1; tentatively, D is TRBD1 (6 bases). Germline V CDR1 and CDR2: SGDLS, YYNGEE. The CDR3 extends over 17 amino acids. Trimming left V 1 base short and J 3 bases short, with 19 bases between. CDR3 in amino acids: CASSVRGSRVFDTEAFF. The CDR3 DNA sequence: TGTGCCAGCAGCGTAAGGGGGAGTAGGGTCTTCGACACTGAAGCTTTCTTT. The full variable domain, with the rest looked up from reference TRBV9 and TRBJ1-1, is DSGVTQTPKHLITATGQRVTLRCSPRSGDLSVYWYQQSLDQGLQFLIQYYNGEERAKGNILERFSAQQFPDLHSELNLSSLELGDSALYFCASSVRGSRVFDTEAFFGQGTRLTVV.

The rearrangement joins TRBV7-2 to TRBJ2-2; possibly TRBD1 for D (5 bases). V was cut by 0 bases and J by 5 bases, with 7 bases left in between. Looked up from germline, CDR1 is SGHTA and CDR2 is FQGNSA. This CDR3 comprises 14 residues. The CDR3 loop reads CASSLARATGELFF. In DNA form, the CDR3 reads TGTGCCAGCAGCTTAGCCAGGGCTACCGGGGAGCTGTTTTTT.

This clone was counted between two and nine times. V gene TRBV7-3 combines with J gene TRBJ2-1; a weak D match, TRBD1 (5 bases). Germline CDR1 SGHTA, CDR2 FQGTGA. The ends were cut back, 2 bases at V and 5 bases at J, with 13 bases in the middle. The CDR3 totals 15 residues. CDR3 in amino acids: CASSLGHRRDNEQFF. CDR3 sequence (DNA): TGTGCCAGCAGCTTAGGTCACAGGAGAGACAATGAGCAGTTCTTC.

The V and J genes are TRBV28 and TRBJ1-2; 9 positions agree with TRBD1. From germline, CDR1 is MDHEN and CDR2 SYDVKM. Trimming removed 5 bases from V and 8 bases from J; junction bases left unmatched: 12. This CDR3 is 15 amino acids long. DNA of the CDR3: TGTGCCAGCAGTGAAACAGGGGGCCTGGTGAGGGGCTACACCTTC. This encodes CASSETGGLVRGYTF.

The CDR3 nucleotides are TGTGCCAGCAGCTCCCCCCGAGGCAGCGTCGGGGAGACCCAGTACTTC. Its translation is CASSSPRGSVGETQYF. The gene calls are TRBV7-2 and TRBJ2-5; no firm D call. Germline CDR1 and CDR2: SGHTA and FQGNSA. V lost 4 bases and J lost 5, with 20 bases in between. This CDR3 is 16 amino acids long. The full variable domain, rest sourced from reference TRBV7-2 and TRBJ2-5, is GAGVSQSPSNKVTEKGKDVELRCDPISGHTALYWYRQSLGQGLEFLIYFQGNSAPDKSGLPSDRFSAERTGGSVSTLTIQRTQQEDSAVYLCASSSPRGSVGETQYFGPGTRLLVL.

V and J are TRBV19 and TRBJ2-7; 8 bases map to TRBD1. CDR1 is LNHDA and CDR2 is SQIVND in the germline V gene (reference sequence). The CDR3 runs to 13 residues. J gave up 3 bases and V 8 bases, and 6 bases lay outside the gene matches. For the CDR3, the DNA is TGTGCCAGTGCCCCGGGACAGGACTACGAGCAGTACTTC. This sequence encodes CASAPGQDYEQYF.

The rearrangement links TRBV27 to TRBJ1-1; perhaps TRBD1 as D (5 bases). V shed 3 bases and J shed 6 bases, with 11 bases lying between them. This CDR3 region has 13 residues. Looked up from germline, CDR1 is MNHEY and CDR2 is SMNVEV (reference sequence). The CDR3 spells CASSFAWGAEAFF. CDR3 DNA: TGTGCCAGCAGTTTTGCCTGGGGCGCTGAAGCTTTCTTT.

The chain joins TRBV5-6 to TRBJ2-7; TRBD1 matches 9 bases. With V trimmed by 0 bases and J by 7 bases, 8 bases remained unmatched. This CDR3 is built from 15 residues. Per germline, CDR1 SGHDT and CDR2 YYEEEE. The CDR3, as DNA: TGTGCCAGCAGCTTGGGACAGGGGGGATTTCTGGAGCAGTACTTC. This translates into CASSLGQGGFLEQYF.

The gene calls are TRBV24-1 and TRBJ2-1, with D possibly TRBD1 on 6 matching bases. The germline CDR1 and CDR2 sequences are KGHDR and SFDVKD. This CDR3 contains 16 residues. V was shortened by 6 bases and J by 3 bases, with 17 bases between the two germline ends. The CDR3 nucleotides are TGTGCCACCAGTTATCGTGGGGGCTCCAACTACAATGAGCAGTTCTTC. Amino acid sequence: CATSYRGGSNYNEQFF.

The chain uses TRBV5-4 and TRBJ1-4; 9 positions agree with TRBD1. Germline CDR1 reads SGHNT; CDR2 reads YYREEE (reference sequence). V shed 4 bases, J shed 7 bases, and the junction held 17 bases outside the gene matches. The CDR3 is 18 amino acids. The CDR3 is CASSATTGTGWGLEKLFF. CDR3 DNA sequence: TGTGCCAGCAGCGCTACTACCGGGACAGGGTGGGGCCTTGAAAAACTGTTTTTT.

The sample holds a few counts of this clone. The chain carries TRBV4-3 and TRBJ2-5; 8 positions match TRBD2. Trimming took 3 bases from V and 0 from J; bases not matched to a gene: 3. CDR3 length equals 15 residues. In germline, CDR1 is LGHNA, CDR2 YSLEER. This chain's CDR3 is CASSQGLGYQETQYF. CDR3 coding DNA: TGCGCCAGCAGCCAGGGACTAGGATACCAAGAGACCCAGTACTTC.

The chain recombines TRBV15 with TRBJ1-1, with D tentatively TRBD1 (5 bases). V lost 0 bases and J 4 bases, leaving 12 bases between the germline ends. Germline CDR1 reads LNHNV; CDR2 reads YYDKDF (reference sequence). The CDR3 has 15 amino acids. The CDR3 region is CATSRDRGPGTEAFF. CDR3 DNA: TGTGCCACCAGCAGAGATAGGGGCCCGGGCACTGAAGCTTTCTTT. The entire variable domain, with the rest obtained from reference TRBV15 and TRBJ1-1, is as follows: DAMVIQNPRYQVTQFGKPVTLSCSQTLNHNVMYWYQQKSSQAPKLLFHYYDKDFNNEADTPDNFQSRRPNTSFCFLDIRSPGLGDTAMYLCATSRDRGPGTEAFFGQGTRLTVV.

V usage is TRBV3-1 (or the pseudogene TRBV3-2) and J usage is TRBJ1-6, with a weak D call TRBD1 (6 bases). V shed 6 bases and J shed 4 bases, with 10 bases lying between them. Germline CDR1 reads LGHDT; CDR2 reads YNNKEL (reference sequence). This CDR3 is built from 14 residues. The CDR3 DNA reads TGTGCCAGCAGTCAGGGGATTTATAATTCACCCCTCCACTTT. The encoded protein is CASSQGIYNSPLHF.

The chain couples TRBV9 to TRBJ1-4; the match to TRBD1 covers 7 bases. CDR3 length equals 14 residues. CDR1 is SGDLS, CDR2 YYNGEE, per germline. Unmatched junction bases numbered 2, after V lost 4 bases and J lost 2 bases. The CDR3 is CASSPGQTNEKLFF. The CDR3 bases are TGTGCCAGCAGCCCGGGACAGACTAATGAAAAACTGTTTTTT. Using reference TRBV9 and TRBJ1-4 for the parts outside the CDR3, the full variable domain is DSGVTQTPKHLITATGQRVTLRCSPRSGDLSVYWYQQSLDQGLQFLIQYYNGEERAKGNILERFSAQQFPDLHSELNLSSLELGDSALYFCASSPGQTNEKLFFGSGTQLSVL.

This clone has just a few counts. The chain has TRBV7-2 and TRBJ2-1, with a possible D match to TRBD2 (5 bases). Per germline, CDR1 SGHTA and CDR2 FQGNSA. The CDR3 extends over 15 amino acids. The germline V and J ends were trimmed by 4 bases and 8 bases, with 18 bases remaining between them. CDR3 loop: CASSSAPGGSYEQFF. For the CDR3, the DNA is TGTGCCAGCAGCTCAGCTCCCGGCGGGTCCTATGAGCAGTTCTTC. The full variable domain, completed using reference TRBV7-2 and TRBJ2-1, is GAGVSQSPSNKVTEKGKDVELRCDPISGHTALYWYRQSLGQGLEFLIYFQGNSAPDKSGLPSDRFSAERTGGSVSTLTIQRTQQEDSAVYLCASSSAPGGSYEQFFGPGTRLTVL.

The chain joins TRBV10-1 to TRBJ2-2; D is possibly TRBD2 (5 bases). Germline V gene data show CDR1 as WNHNN and CDR2 as SYGVQD (reference sequence). CDR3 length equals 15 residues. With 6 bases removed from V and 2 bases from J, the gap between germline ends came to 13 bases. For the CDR3, the DNA is TGCGCCAGCAGCTACGCCGGGATCAACACCGGGGAGCTGTTTTTT. It codes for CASSYAGINTGELFF.

CDR3 DNA sequence: TGCAGCGTTGAAGATCCGGGACAGGGGACGAAGGAGCAGTACTTC. This gives the protein CSVEDPGQGTKEQYF. The V call is TRBV29-1, the J call TRBJ2-7; TRBD1 matches at 10 bases. The J segment lost 7 bases and the V segment lost 0 bases, leaving 9 bases of the junction unmatched. CDR1 is SQVTM and CDR2 is ANQGSEA in the germline V gene. The CDR3 covers 15 residues.

The V gene is TRBV7-2, the J gene TRBJ2-3, with TRBD2 matching 14 bases. The ends lost 5 bases at V and 5 bases at J; junction bases unmatched: 12. Germline CDR1 reads SGHTA; CDR2 reads FQGNSA. This CDR3 is built from 18 residues. CDR3: CASSDSPGLAGALDTQYF. CDR3 bases: TGTGCCAGCAGCGACTCTCCGGGACTAGCGGGGGCCTTAGATACGCAGTATTTT.

The V gene is TRBV5-4, the J gene TRBJ2-5; D is perhaps TRBD1 (5 bases). The V end lost 4 bases, the J end lost 5 bases, and 12 bases lay between the germline ends. CDR1 is SGHNT and CDR2 is YYREEE in the germline V gene (reference sequence). This CDR3 has 13 residues. This chain's CDR3 is CASSPQGQETQYF. The CDR3 nucleotides are TGTGCCAGCAGCCCCCAGGGTCAGGAGACCCAGTACTTC.

The rearrangement joins TRBV18 to TRBJ2-6; D is undetermined. The CDR3 covers 16 residues. CDR1 and CDR2 from the germline V gene are KGHSH and LQKENI. Trimming removed 2 bases from V and 0 bases from J, with 8 bases in between. The CDR3: CASSPVVYSGANVLTF. CDR3 DNA sequence: TGTGCCAGCTCACCAGTCGTCTACTCTGGGGCCAACGTCCTGACTTTC.